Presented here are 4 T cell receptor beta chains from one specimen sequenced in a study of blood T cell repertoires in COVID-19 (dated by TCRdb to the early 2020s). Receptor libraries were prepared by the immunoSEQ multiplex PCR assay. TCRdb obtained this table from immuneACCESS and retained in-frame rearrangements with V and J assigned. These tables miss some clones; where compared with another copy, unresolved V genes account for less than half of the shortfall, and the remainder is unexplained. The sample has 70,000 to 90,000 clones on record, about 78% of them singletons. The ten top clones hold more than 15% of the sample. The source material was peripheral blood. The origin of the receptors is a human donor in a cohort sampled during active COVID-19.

CDR3: CASSPPVAGGMYQETQYF. The CDR3 nucleotides read TGCGCCAGCAGCCCGCCGGTAGCGGGGGGGATGTACCAAGAGACCCAGTACTTC. The chain carries TRBV5-1 and TRBJ2-5; 11 bases are shared with TRBD2. The CDR3 has 18 amino acids. Germline V gives CDR1 SGHRS, CDR2 YFSETQ. V dropped 4 bases and J dropped 0; count of bases not matched to a gene: 11. Full variable domain (outside the CDR3, taken from reference TRBV5-1 and TRBJ2-5): KAGVTQTPRYLIKTRGQQVTLSCSPISGHRSVSWYQQTPGQGLQFLFEYFSETQRNKGNFPGRFSGRQFSNSRSEMNVSTLELGDSALYLCASSPPVAGGMYQETQYFGPGTRLLVL.

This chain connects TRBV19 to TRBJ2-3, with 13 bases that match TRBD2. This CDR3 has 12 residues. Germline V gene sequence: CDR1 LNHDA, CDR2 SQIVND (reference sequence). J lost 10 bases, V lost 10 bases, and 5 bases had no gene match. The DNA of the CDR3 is TGTGCCACCGGGACTAGCGGGGTTGCGCAGTATTTT. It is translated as CATGTSGVAQYF.

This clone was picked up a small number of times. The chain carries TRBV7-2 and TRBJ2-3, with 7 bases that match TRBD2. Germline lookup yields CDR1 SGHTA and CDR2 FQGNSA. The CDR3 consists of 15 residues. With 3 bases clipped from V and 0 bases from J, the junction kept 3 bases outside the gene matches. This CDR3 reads CASSFSGTSTDTQYF. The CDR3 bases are TGTGCCAGCAGCTTCAGCGGGACTAGCACAGATACGCAGTATTTT.

The CDR3 loop is CASRISGGEQFF. The CDR3 nucleotides are TGTGCCAGCAGGATTAGCGGGGGCGAGCAGTTCTTC. This rearrangement joins TRBV11-2 to TRBJ2-1, with 9 bases that match TRBD2. Per the germline V gene, CDR1 is SGHAT and CDR2 is FQNNGV. This CDR3 spans 12 amino acids. J was trimmed by 10 bases and V by 6 bases; bases with no gene match: 4.